These 20 T cell receptor beta chains were all obtained from the same sample, sequenced in a study of low-dose radiotherapy and immunotherapy resistance in tumors. TRAV- and TRBV-specific primers were used for first-strand cDNA, which covered alpha and beta chains. PCR amplification of the TCRs was performed with Phusion for 15 to 25 PCR cycles, and it relied on a constant-region primer together with a V-primer adapter. TCRdb re-called the reads through MiXCR, storing one row per CDR3 protein. The sample contains 7,500 to 9,000 distinct CDR3 sequences, approximately 70% of which appear only once. The receptors derive from a human donor with advanced metastatic prostate, ovarian, gallbladder or colorectal cancer (not recorded which). This table probably holds off-target reads from a library built for another chain.

The V gene is TRBV10-3, the J gene TRBJ2-7, with D possibly matching TRBD2 (6 bases). Per the germline V gene, CDR1 is ENHRY and CDR2 is SYGVKD. V was pared by 2 bases and J by 5 bases, with 13 bases between. The length of the CDR3 is 14 residues. In DNA form, the CDR3 reads TGTGCCATCAGTGAGGCGGGAATCGGCCACGAGCAGTACTTC. As protein: CAISEAGIGHEQYF.

This chain links TRBV4-3 with TRBJ2-5; maybe TRBD2 (7 bases). The germline V gene has CDR1 LGHNA and CDR2 YSLEER. V was trimmed by 3 bases and J by 3 bases, leaving 17 bases between them. The CDR3 loop spans 16 amino acids. CDR3 bases: TGCGCCAGCAGCCAGGCCGAGGGGGGGTCCGAAGAGACCCAGTACTTC. This translates into CASSQAEGGSEETQYF.

The gene calls are TRBV6-1 and TRBJ1-5, with D unclear. Trimming cost V 0 bases and J 4 bases, with 10 bases left between them. The CDR3 contains 15 residues. The germline gives CDR1 MNHNS, CDR2 SASEGT. CDR3: CASSEARQINQPQHF. In DNA form, the CDR3 reads TGTGCCAGCAGTGAAGCGCGACAAATTAATCAGCCCCAGCATTTT.

This chain connects TRBV7-8 to TRBJ2-2, with 8 bases identical to TRBD1. The CDR3 has 16 residues. The germline CDR1 and CDR2 sequences are SGHVS and FQNEAQ. V trimming: 5 bases; J trimming: 6 bases; junction bases outside the gene matches: 11. The CDR3 nucleotides are TGTGCCAGCAGCCCCCCTGGGACAGGTGTCCCCGGGGAGCTGTTTTTT. This sequence encodes CASSPPGTGVPGELFF. The full variable domain, rest sourced from reference TRBV7-8 and TRBJ2-2, is GAGVSQSPRYKVAKRGQDVALRCDPISGHVSLFWYQQALGQGPEFLTYFQNEAQLDKSGLPSDRFFAERPEGSVSTLKIQRTQQEDSAVYLCASSPPGTGVPGELFFGEGSRLTVL.

DNA for the CDR3: TGTGCCAGCTCACCTAGTTCGGGTAAATCGGGTGAGCAGTTCTTC. It yields the protein CASSPSSGKSGEQFF. The gene calls are TRBV18 and TRBJ2-1, with no clear D. Germline V gene data show CDR1 as KGHSH and CDR2 as LQKENI. This CDR3 contains 15 residues. Trimming took 3 bases from V and 9 from J, leaving 18 bases between them.

V and J are TRBV9 and TRBJ1-2; the D gene is possibly TRBD1 (5 bases). The CDR3 consists of 15 residues. Germline CDR1 SGDLS, CDR2 YYNGEE. Trimming left V 1 base short and J 4 bases short, with 14 bases between. The CDR3 sequence is CASSVPEGRGYGYTF. In nucleotides, the CDR3 is TGTGCCAGCAGCGTACCCGAGGGACGGGGCTATGGCTACACCTTC.

This chain uses TRBV19 with TRBJ1-5; 10 nucleotides line up with TRBD1. Germline values: CDR1 LNHDA, CDR2 SQIVND (reference sequence). Unmatched junction bases numbered 10, after V lost 5 bases and J lost 9 bases. CDR3 size: 15 residues. The CDR3 protein is CASSSRDRGSRPQHF. The CDR3 nucleotides are TGTGCCAGTAGTTCCCGGGACAGGGGCAGTAGGCCCCAGCATTTT. Full variable domain (remainder filled in from reference TRBV19 and TRBJ1-5): DGGITQSPKYLFRKEGQNVTLSCEQNLNHDAMYWYRQDPGQGLRLIYYSQIVNDFQKGDIAEGYSVSREKKESFPLTVTSAQKNPTAFYLCASSSRDRGSRPQHFGDGTRLSIL.

The chain combines TRBV5-1 with TRBJ2-7, with D maybe TRBD1 (6 bases). Germline CDR1 SGHRS, CDR2 YFSETQ. With 4 bases removed from V and 4 bases from J, the gap between germline ends came to 12 bases. The CDR3 length is 13 residues. The CDR3 coding sequence is TGCGCCAGCAGCCCGACAGGTCAATACGAGCAGTACTTC. Its protein product is CASSPTGQYEQYF.

This chain links TRBV10-2 with TRBJ2-7, with 11 bases aligning to TRBD2. Germline values: CDR1 WSHSY, CDR2 SAAADI. V shed 6 bases, J shed 6 bases, and the junction held 13 bases outside the gene matches. CDR3 length equals 16 residues. The CDR3 here is CASRDKTSGMVGEQYF. CDR3 bases: TGCGCCAGCAGGGATAAGACTAGCGGGATGGTAGGCGAGCAGTACTTC.

Only a few counts were recorded for this clonotype. The CDR3 DNA reads TGCGCCAGCAGCCAAGCAATTAGGAGCTACAATGAGCAGTTCTTC. Amino acids: CASSQAIRSYNEQFF. The chain carries TRBV4-1 and TRBJ2-1; D is unresolved. Trimming stripped 1 base from V and 3 bases from J, with 10 bases between. This CDR3 region has 15 residues. Germline V gene lookup returns CDR1 MGHRA and CDR2 YSYEKL.

This chain links TRBV29-1 with TRBJ1-5; 8 bases map to TRBD1. V was clipped by 7 bases and J by 3 bases; unmatched bases: 8. CDR3 size: 14 residues. The germline V gene encodes CDR1 SQVTM and CDR2 ANQGSEA. The CDR3 coding sequence is TGCAGCGCCGTGACAGGGGCTGACAATCAGCCCCAGCATTTT. Its translation is CSAVTGADNQPQHF.

The chain combines TRBV24-1 with TRBJ2-3; the match to TRBD2 covers 9 bases. After removal of 6 bases from V and 0 bases from J, the junction contained 6 bases not matched to a gene. Germline V gene lookup returns CDR1 KGHDR and CDR2 SFDVKD. This CDR3 has 16 residues. The CDR3 sequence: CATSLASGVSTDTQYF. DNA of the CDR3: TGTGCCACCAGTCTGGCTAGCGGGGTGAGCACAGATACGCAGTATTTT.

CDR3 region: CASEVGHRGEQYF. In DNA, the CDR3 is TGTGCCAGCGAAGTTGGCCATCGGGGCGAGCAGTACTTC. The rearrangement joins TRBV7-9 to TRBJ2-7, with TRBD2 as a possible D gene (5 bases). Germline values: CDR1 SEHNR, CDR2 FQNEAQ (reference sequence). The CDR3 contains 13 residues. Trimming removed 8 bases from V and 6 bases from J, with 17 bases in between.

In nucleotides, the CDR3 is TGTGCCAGCAGTGAGCGACAAGAAGGGGAGCAGTACTTC. Protein product: CASSERQEGEQYF. This sequence joins TRBV6-2 or TRBV6-3 and TRBJ2-7, with D uncertain. The germline gives CDR1 MNHEY, CDR2 SVGEGT. Trimming cost V 5 bases and J 7 bases, with 15 bases left between them. CDR3 length: 13 amino acids.

The V and J genes are TRBV7-9 and TRBJ2-7, with a weak D call TRBD2 (6 bases). Germline CDR1 reads SEHNR; CDR2 reads FQNEAQ (reference sequence). The V end was cut by 4 bases, the J end by 0 bases, with 16 bases between. The CDR3 totals 16 residues. CDR3 DNA: TGTGCCAGCAGCTCCCCTAGCGATAAGAGCTCCTACGAGCAGTACTTC. Encoded protein: CASSSPSDKSSYEQYF.

This rearrangement joins TRBV15 to TRBJ2-1; 8 bases match TRBD2. The V gene end was trimmed by 0 bases and the J gene end by 0 bases; junction bases not matched to a gene: 4. The CDR3 loop spans 17 amino acids. The germline CDR1 and CDR2 sequences are LNHNV and YYDKDF (reference sequence). This chain's CDR3 is CATSRDPTSGSYNEQFF. The CDR3 DNA is TGTGCCACCAGCAGAGACCCAACTAGCGGCTCCTACAATGAGCAGTTCTTC.

The gene calls are TRBV28 and TRBJ2-1; TRBD2 matches at 12 bases. CDR3 length: 16 amino acids. The V gene end was trimmed by 5 bases and the J gene end by 4 bases; junction bases not matched to a gene: 6. From germline, CDR1 is MDHEN and CDR2 SYDVKM. Here the CDR3 reads CASSRRLAGEYNEQFF. The CDR3 DNA follows: TGTGCCAGCAGTCGCCGACTAGCGGGAGAGTACAATGAGCAGTTCTTC. The whole variable domain, filled in from reference TRBV28 and TRBJ2-1, reads DVKVTQSSRYLVKRTGEKVFLECVQDMDHENMFWYRQDPGLGLRLIYFSYDVKMKEKGDIPEGYSVSREKKERFSLILESASTNQTSMYLCASSRRLAGEYNEQFFGPGTRLTVL.

The chain has TRBV5-1 and TRBJ2-7; TRBD1 matches at 12 bases. V shed 3 bases and J 2 bases; nucleotides not matched to a gene: 3. The CDR3 is made up of 15 amino acids. CDR1 is SGHRS and CDR2 is YFSETQ in the germline V gene. CDR3 sequence (DNA): TGCGCCAGCAGCTGGGGACAGGGGGCAACCTACGAGCAGTACTTC. It yields the protein CASSWGQGATYEQYF. Based on the CDR3 plus reference TRBV5-1 and TRBJ2-7, the full variable domain is KAGVTQTPRYLIKTRGQQVTLSCSPISGHRSVSWYQQTPGQGLQFLFEYFSETQRNKGNFPGRFSGRQFSNSRSEMNVSTLELGDSALYLCASSWGQGATYEQYFGPGTRLTVT.

This rearrangement joins TRBV6-5 to TRBJ2-7; the D call may be TRBD1 or TRBD2 (5 bases each). Trimming stripped 4 bases from V and 0 bases from J, with 16 bases between. The germline CDR1 and CDR2 sequences are MNHEY and SVGAGI. The CDR3 runs to 16 residues. The CDR3 sequence: CASSSRGHVSSYEQYF. The CDR3, as DNA: TGTGCCAGCAGTTCACGGGGCCACGTGAGCTCCTACGAGCAGTACTTC.

This chain connects TRBV5-4 to TRBJ2-3; unclear D gene. This CDR3 has 14 amino acids. Germline V gene lookup returns CDR1 SGHNT and CDR2 YYREEE (reference sequence). Trimming cost V 3 bases and J 5 bases, with 13 bases left between them. The CDR3 coding sequence is TGTGCCAGCAGCTCCCGGTGGGCTGGAGATACGCAGTATTTT. This codes for CASSSRWAGDTQYF.